The present TCR beta chain was sequenced within a study of shared T cell receptors in the human thymus. The table came from immunoSEQ multiplex PCR; TCRdb's copy has only in-frame clones and leaves some out. Of about 710,000 clones in the sample, about 89% were seen once. Separately, the same data were catalogued under a study of human thymus T cells. From that paper: Having corrective surgery for congenital heart defects, healthy Finnish infants were the ones who donated. From resections taken during corrective heart surgery, the thymus tissue was obtained. Within thymic and blood repertoires, V and J gene usage appeared to be biased. Overlap was high between thymic repertoires from unrelated individuals, as reported in related research.

This receptor was taken from a boy in the first two years of life with a congenital heart defect. The sample consisted of thymocytes.

CDR3 protein: CASSDSPGLGSGNTIYF. The CDR3 DNA is TGTGCCAGCAGCGACTCTCCAGGGTTAGGGTCTGGAAACACCATATATTTT. The chain has TRBV9 and TRBJ1-3, with a tentative D call TRBD1 (5 bases). V dropped 3 bases and J dropped 1 base, with 17 bases sitting between them. The germline V gene encodes CDR1 SGDLS and CDR2 YYNGEE. This CDR3 contains 17 residues.